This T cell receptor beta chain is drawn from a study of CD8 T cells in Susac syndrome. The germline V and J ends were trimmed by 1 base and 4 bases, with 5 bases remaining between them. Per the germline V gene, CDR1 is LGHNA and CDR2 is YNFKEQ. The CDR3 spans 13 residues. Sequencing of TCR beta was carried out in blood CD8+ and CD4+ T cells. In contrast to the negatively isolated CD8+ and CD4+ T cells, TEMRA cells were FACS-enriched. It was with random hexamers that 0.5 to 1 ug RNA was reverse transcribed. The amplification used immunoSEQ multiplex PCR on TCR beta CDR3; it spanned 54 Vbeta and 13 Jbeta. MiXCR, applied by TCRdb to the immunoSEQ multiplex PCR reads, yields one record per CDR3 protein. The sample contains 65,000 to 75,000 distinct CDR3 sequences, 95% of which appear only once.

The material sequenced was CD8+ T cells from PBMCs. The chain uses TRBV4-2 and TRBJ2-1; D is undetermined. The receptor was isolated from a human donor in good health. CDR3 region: CASSQAQYNEQFF. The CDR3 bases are TGTGCCAGCAGCCAAGCCCAGTACAATGAGCAGTTCTTC.